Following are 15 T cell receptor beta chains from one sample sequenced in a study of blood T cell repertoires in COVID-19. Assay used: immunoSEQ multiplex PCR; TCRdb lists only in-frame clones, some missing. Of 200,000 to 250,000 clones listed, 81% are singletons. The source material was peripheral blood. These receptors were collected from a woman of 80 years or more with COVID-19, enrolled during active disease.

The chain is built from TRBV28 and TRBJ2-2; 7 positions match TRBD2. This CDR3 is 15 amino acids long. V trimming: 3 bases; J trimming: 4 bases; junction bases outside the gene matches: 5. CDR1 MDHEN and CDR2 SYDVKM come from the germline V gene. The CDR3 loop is CASSFGGGGTGELFF. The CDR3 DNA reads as TGTGCCAGCAGTTTTGGGGGGGGTGGCACCGGGGAGCTGTTTTTT.

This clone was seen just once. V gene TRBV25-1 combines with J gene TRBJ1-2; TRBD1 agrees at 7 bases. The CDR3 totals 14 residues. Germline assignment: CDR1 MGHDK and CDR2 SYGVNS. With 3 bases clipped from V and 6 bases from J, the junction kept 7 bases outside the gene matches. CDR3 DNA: TGTGCCAGCAGTGACTTAGACAGGGTCAATGGCTACACCTTC. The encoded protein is CASSDLDRVNGYTF.

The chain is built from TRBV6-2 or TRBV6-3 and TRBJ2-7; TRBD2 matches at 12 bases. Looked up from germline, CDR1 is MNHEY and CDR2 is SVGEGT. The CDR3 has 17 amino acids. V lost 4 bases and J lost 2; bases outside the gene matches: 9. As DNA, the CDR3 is TGTGCCAGCAGTTCTAGGACTAGCGGGGCTTATCCCTACGAGCAGTACTTC. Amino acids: CASSSRTSGAYPYEQYF.

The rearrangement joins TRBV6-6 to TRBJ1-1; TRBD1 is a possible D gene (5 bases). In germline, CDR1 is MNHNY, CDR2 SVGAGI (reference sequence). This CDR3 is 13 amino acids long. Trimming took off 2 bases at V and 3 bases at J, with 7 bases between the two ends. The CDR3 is CASSYRGYTEAFF. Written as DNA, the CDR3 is TGTGCCAGCAGTTACAGGGGATACACTGAAGCTTTCTTT.

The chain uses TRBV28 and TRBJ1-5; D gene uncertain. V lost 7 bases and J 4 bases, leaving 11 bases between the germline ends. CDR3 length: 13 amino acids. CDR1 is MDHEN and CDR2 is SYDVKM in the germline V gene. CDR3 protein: CASTKTENQPQHF. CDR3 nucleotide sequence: TGTGCCAGCACCAAGACTGAAAATCAGCCCCAGCATTTT.

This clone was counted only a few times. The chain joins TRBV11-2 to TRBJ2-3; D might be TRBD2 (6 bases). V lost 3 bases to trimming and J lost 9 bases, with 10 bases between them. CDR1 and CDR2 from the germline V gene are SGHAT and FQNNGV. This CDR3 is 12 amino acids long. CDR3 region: CASSFTSQTQYF. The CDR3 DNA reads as TGTGCCAGCAGCTTTACTAGCCAGACGCAGTATTTT.

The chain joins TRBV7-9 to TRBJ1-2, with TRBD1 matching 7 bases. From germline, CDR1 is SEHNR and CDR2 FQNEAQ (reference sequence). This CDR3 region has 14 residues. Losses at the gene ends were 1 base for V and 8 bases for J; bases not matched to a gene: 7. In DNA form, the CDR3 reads TGTGCCAGCAGCTTAGACCCTGGACAGGTGGGCTACACCTTC. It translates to CASSLDPGQVGYTF.

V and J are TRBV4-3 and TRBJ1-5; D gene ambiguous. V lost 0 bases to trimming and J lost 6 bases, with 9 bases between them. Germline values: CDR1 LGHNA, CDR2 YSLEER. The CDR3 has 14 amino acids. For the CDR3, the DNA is TGCGCCAGCAGCCAAGATGTCAGAACTCAGCCCCAGCATTTT. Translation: CASSQDVRTQPQHF.

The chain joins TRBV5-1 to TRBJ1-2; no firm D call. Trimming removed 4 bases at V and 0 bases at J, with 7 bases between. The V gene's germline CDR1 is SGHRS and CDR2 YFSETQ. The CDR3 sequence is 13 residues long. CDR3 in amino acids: CASSPAANYGYTF. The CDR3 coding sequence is TGCGCCAGCAGCCCCGCAGCTAACTATGGCTACACCTTC.

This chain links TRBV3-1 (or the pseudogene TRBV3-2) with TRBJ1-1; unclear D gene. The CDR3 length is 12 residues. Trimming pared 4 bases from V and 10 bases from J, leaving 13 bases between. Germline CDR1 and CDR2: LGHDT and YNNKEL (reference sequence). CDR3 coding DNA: TGTGCCAGCAGCCCCAGGAAGGAACCAGCTTTCTTT. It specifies CASSPRKEPAFF.

CDR3 in amino acids: CASRAGAGSSYNSPLHF. CDR3 in DNA: TGTGCCAGTAGGGCCGGGGCCGGGAGCTCCTATAATTCACCCCTCCACTTT. The chain carries TRBV19 and TRBJ1-6; weak D call: TRBD1 (5 bases). CDR3 size: 17 residues. CDR1 LNHDA and CDR2 SQIVND come from the germline V gene (reference sequence). V lost 6 bases and J lost 0, with 15 bases in between.

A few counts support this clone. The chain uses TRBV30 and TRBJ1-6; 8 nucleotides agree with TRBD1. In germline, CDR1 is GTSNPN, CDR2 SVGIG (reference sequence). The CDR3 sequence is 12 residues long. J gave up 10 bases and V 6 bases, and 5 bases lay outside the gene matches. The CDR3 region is CACHRGTSPLHF. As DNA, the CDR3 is TGTGCCTGTCACAGGGGGACCTCACCCCTCCACTTT.

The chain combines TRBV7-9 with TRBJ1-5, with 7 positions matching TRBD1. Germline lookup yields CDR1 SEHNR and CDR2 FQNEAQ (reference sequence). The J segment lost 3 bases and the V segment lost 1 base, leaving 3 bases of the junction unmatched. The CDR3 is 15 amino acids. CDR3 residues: CASSLGQGLNQPQHF. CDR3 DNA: TGTGCCAGCAGCTTAGGACAGGGCCTCAATCAGCCCCAGCATTTT.

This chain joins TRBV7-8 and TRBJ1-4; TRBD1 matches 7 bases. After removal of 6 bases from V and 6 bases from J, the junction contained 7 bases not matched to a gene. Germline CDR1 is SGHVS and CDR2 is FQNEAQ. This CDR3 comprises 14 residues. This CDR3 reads CASRKRQGDEKLFF. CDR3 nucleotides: TGTGCCAGCAGGAAGAGGCAGGGGGATGAAAAACTGTTTTTT. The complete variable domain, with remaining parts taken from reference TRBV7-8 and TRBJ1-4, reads GAGVSQSPRYKVAKRGQDVALRCDPISGHVSLFWYQQALGQGPEFLTYFQNEAQLDKSGLPSDRFFAERPEGSVSTLKIQRTQQEDSAVYLCASRKRQGDEKLFFGSGTQLSVL.

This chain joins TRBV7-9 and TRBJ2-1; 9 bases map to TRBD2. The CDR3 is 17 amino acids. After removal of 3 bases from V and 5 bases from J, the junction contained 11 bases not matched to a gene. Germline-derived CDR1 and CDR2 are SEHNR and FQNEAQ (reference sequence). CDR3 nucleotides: TGTGCCAGCAGCTTGGGGCGCGAGCTAGCGGGGCACAATGAGCAGTTCTTC. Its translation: CASSLGRELAGHNEQFF.